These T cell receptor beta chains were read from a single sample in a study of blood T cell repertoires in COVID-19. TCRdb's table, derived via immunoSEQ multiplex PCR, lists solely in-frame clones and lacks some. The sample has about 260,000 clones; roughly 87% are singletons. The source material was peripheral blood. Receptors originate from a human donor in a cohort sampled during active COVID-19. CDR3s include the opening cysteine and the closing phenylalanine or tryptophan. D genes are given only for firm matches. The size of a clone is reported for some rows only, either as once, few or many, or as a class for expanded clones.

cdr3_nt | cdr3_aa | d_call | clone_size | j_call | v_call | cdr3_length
TGTGCCAGTAGCAAAATCCCGGGACAGGGAGGTGAAAAACTGTTTTTT | CASSKIPGQGGEKLFF | TRBD1 | NA | TRBJ1-4 | TRBV19 | 16
TGTGCCAGCTCACCCTTCCTAGCGGGTGAGAACACCGGGGAGCTGTTTTTT | CASSPFLAGENTGELFF | TRBD2 | NA | TRBJ2-2 | TRBV18 | 17
TGTGCCAGCAGCCTAAAGGGACTAGCGGGGGGGCGAGAGACCCAGTACTTC | CASSLKGLAGGRETQYF | TRBD2 | NA | TRBJ2-5 | TRBV3-1/TRBV3-2 | 17
TGTGCCAGCAGCGCGGGACAGAAAGAGACCCAGTACTTC | CASSAGQKETQYF | NA | NA | TRBJ2-5 | TRBV7-2 | 13
TGTGCCAGCAGCTACCGAGGGGGAACCACAGATACGCAGTATTTT | CASSYRGGTTDTQYF | NA | NA | TRBJ2-3 | TRBV11-3 | 15
TGTGCCAGCTCACCATCAGGGGGCAAACAGCCCCAGCATTTT | CASSPSGGKQPQHF | TRBD1 | NA | TRBJ1-5 | TRBV18 | 14
TGTGCCATCAGTGAAGACAGTTCAGCTTTCTTT | CAISEDSSAFF | NA | NA | TRBJ1-1 | TRBV10-3 | 11
TGTGCCAGCTCACCACCTATGGGGGAGGTGCAGTTCTTC | CASSPPMGEVQFF | NA | NA | TRBJ2-1 | TRBV18 | 13
TGTGCCAGCAGCTTTTCCAGGGGGATCGGAAACACCATATATTTT | CASSFSRGIGNTIYF | TRBD1 | NA | TRBJ1-3 | TRBV7-3 | 15
TGTGCCAGCAGCTTAAGTCCCCAGGGAAGCTCCTACGAGCAGTACTTC | CASSLSPQGSSYEQYF | NA | NA | TRBJ2-7 | TRBV7-9 | 16
TGTGCCAGCAGCTTGGGGAGGGGGCTTGGCTATGGCTACACCTTC | CASSLGRGLGYGYTF | TRBD1 | NA | TRBJ1-2 | TRBV5-8 | 15
TGTGCCAGCAGCTTAGGACAGGGTGGGGACTATGGCTACACCTTC | CASSLGQGGDYGYTF | TRBD1 | NA | TRBJ1-2 | TRBV7-2 | 15
TGTGCCAGCAGCCAATCCGGGACTAGTCGCCAAGAGACCCAGTACTTC | CASSQSGTSRQETQYF | TRBD2 | NA | TRBJ2-5 | TRBV11-3 | 16
TGTGCCATCAGTAGACAGGGTAGGTTGTCGGCGCCACACAGCTCCTACAATGAGCAGTTCTTC | CAISRQGRLSAPHSSYNEQFF | TRBD1 | NA | TRBJ2-1 | TRBV10-3 | 21
TGCGCCAGCAGCTTGGGAGGGGGACAGGGGGCGCTCACTGAAGCTTTCTTT | CASSLGGGQGALTEAFF | TRBD1 | NA | TRBJ1-1 | TRBV5-1 | 17
TGTGCCAGCACCCTCGTGGGCACCGCTAACTATGGCTACACCTTC | CASTLVGTANYGYTF | NA | few | TRBJ1-2 | TRBV7-2 | 15
TGCGCCAGCAGTGGGGCTAGCGGGGGAATAGATACGCAGTATTTT | CASSGASGGIDTQYF | TRBD2 | NA | TRBJ2-3 | TRBV10-1 | 15
TGTGCCAGCAGTTTATACCGGTTAAGTCAGCCCCAGCATTTT | CASSLYRLSQPQHF | NA | NA | TRBJ1-5 | TRBV28 | 14
TGTGCCAGCAGTGAAGCGGTACAGGGGGCTTACACCGGGGAGCTGTTTTTT | CASSEAVQGAYTGELFF | TRBD1 | NA | TRBJ2-2 | TRBV2 | 17
TGCGCCAGCAGCTTCGAGAGGCTCATGAACACTGAAGCTTTCTTT | CASSFERLMNTEAFF | NA | NA | TRBJ1-1 | TRBV5-1 | 15
TGCAGCGTTGGGGACAGGGTTGTCGAGCAGTACTTC | CSVGDRVVEQYF | TRBD1 | NA | TRBJ2-7 | TRBV29-1 | 12
TGCGCCAGCAGCTGGGAGTCCAGACGTGAAGCTTTCTTT | CASSWESRREAFF | NA | NA | TRBJ1-1 | TRBV5-1 | 13
TGTGCCAGCAGCTTAGGAGGGGGCGACTATGGCTACACCTTC | CASSLGGGDYGYTF | TRBD1 | NA | TRBJ1-2 | TRBV7-2 | 14
TGTGCCAGCAGCCTAGACCCCCGGACGCGGGAGCACTACGAGCAGTACTTC | CASSLDPRTREHYEQYF | TRBD2 | NA | TRBJ2-7 | TRBV7-3 | 17
TGTGCCAGCAGCTCCTCCGGAGGGTGGTCCTATAATTCACCCCTCCACTTT | CASSSSGGWSYNSPLHF | NA | NA | TRBJ1-6 | TRBV2 | 17
TGTGCCAGCAGCGCCAGGACAGGGCGGAAATCACCCCTCCACTTT | CASSARTGRKSPLHF | NA | NA | TRBJ1-6 | TRBV21-1 | 15
TGTGCCTGGAGTCCGGACAGGGAACACGAGCAGTACTTC | CAWSPDREHEQYF | TRBD1 | NA | TRBJ2-7 | TRBV30 | 13
TGCGCCAGCAGCCAAGAAGCATTCGAAACAGAAAGCTCCTACGAGCAGTACTTC | CASSQEAFETESSYEQYF | NA | NA | TRBJ2-7 | TRBV4-1 | 18
TGTGCCAGCAGCCTCACCCCGCAGGGTAACTATGGCTACACCTTC | CASSLTPQGNYGYTF | NA | NA | TRBJ1-2 | TRBV5-6 | 15
TGCAGCGTTAGAGGGAGGGCCAATGAGCAGTTCTTC | CSVRGRANEQFF | TRBD2 | NA | TRBJ2-1 | TRBV29-1 | 12
TGCGCCAGCAGCTCGACTAGCAGCAATCCCCACGAGCAGTACTTC | CASSSTSSNPHEQYF | TRBD2 | NA | TRBJ2-7 | TRBV5-1 | 15
TGTGCCAGCAGCGCCCGGGACTCCACTGAAGCTTTCTTT | CASSARDSTEAFF | NA | NA | TRBJ1-1 | TRBV3-1/TRBV3-2 | 13
TGTGCCAGTAGTATGGGCGGGAGAAGTTGGGAGCAGTACTTC | CASSMGGRSWEQYF | TRBD2 | NA | TRBJ2-7 | TRBV19 | 14
TGTGCCAGCAGTTATTGGGGACAGGGTAATGAAAAACTGTTTTTT | CASSYWGQGNEKLFF | TRBD1 | NA | TRBJ1-4 | TRBV6-5 | 15
TGCAGTGCCCCTAAACAGAGTTACACCTTC | CSAPKQSYTF | NA | once | TRBJ1-2 | TRBV20-1 | 10
TGTGCCAGCAGGGCGACTAGCGGGACTACAGATACGCAGTATTTT | CASRATSGTTDTQYF | TRBD2 | NA | TRBJ2-3 | TRBV2 | 15
TGTGCCAGCAGCCCCGCTTGGGACACCTCTGGAAACACCATATATTTT | CASSPAWDTSGNTIYF | NA | NA | TRBJ1-3 | TRBV7-2 | 16
TGTGCCAGCAGTACATCTGGAGGGTCTAGCACAGATACGCAGTATTTT | CASSTSGGSSTDTQYF | NA | NA | TRBJ2-3 | TRBV6-4 | 16
TGTGCCAGCAGCCGTACCGGGATGAACACTGAAGCTTTCTTT | CASSRTGMNTEAFF | NA | NA | TRBJ1-1 | TRBV5-4 | 14
TGTGCCTGGGGGCCAGCTAACTATGGCTACACCTTC | CAWGPANYGYTF | NA | NA | TRBJ1-2 | TRBV30 | 12
TGCGCCAGCAGCCTTGGGACTAGCGGGAACACAGATACGCAGTATTTT | CASSLGTSGNTDTQYF | TRBD2 | NA | TRBJ2-3 | TRBV5-1 | 16
TGTGCCAGCAGCCCCAGAGGACTAGCGGCCGCCGGGGAGCTGTTTTTT | CASSPRGLAAAGELFF | TRBD2 | NA | TRBJ2-2 | TRBV3-1/TRBV3-2 | 16
TGTGCCAGCAGTATCGGGACATCGAACACCGGGGAGCTGTTTTTT | CASSIGTSNTGELFF | NA | NA | TRBJ2-2 | TRBV6-1 | 15
TGTGCCAGTAGCTCCCCCCCAGCGGGAGACGAGCAGTACTTC | CASSSPPAGDEQYF | TRBD2 | NA | TRBJ2-7 | TRBV27 | 14
TGTGCCACCAGCAGAGACGACTCCTCCTACGAGCAGTACTTC | CATSRDDSSYEQYF | NA | NA | TRBJ2-7 | TRBV15 | 14
TGTGCCAGCAGTAGGAGAGGTACTAACTATGGCTACACCTTC | CASSRRGTNYGYTF | NA | few | TRBJ1-2 | TRBV6-5 | 14
TGTGCCAGCTCACCACCTAGCGGGAGTCGGTCCGGGGAGCTGTTTTTT | CASSPPSGSRSGELFF | TRBD2 | NA | TRBJ2-2 | TRBV18 | 16
TGTGCCAGCAGTTTCGTGGGACAGGACAAGAACACTGAAGCTTTCTTT | CASSFVGQDKNTEAFF | TRBD1 | NA | TRBJ1-1 | TRBV27 | 16
TGTGCCAGCACCTCCGGGGGACTTGGAGGCTACACCTTC | CASTSGGLGGYTF | NA | NA | TRBJ1-2 | TRBV12-3/TRBV12-4 | 13
TGTGCCTGGAGCGCGGATGAAAACTATGGCTACACCTTC | CAWSADENYGYTF | NA | NA | TRBJ1-2 | TRBV30 | 13
TGTGCCAGCAGTAAACAGACAGAGAACACTGAAGCTTTCTTT | CASSKQTENTEAFF | NA | NA | TRBJ1-1 | TRBV6-5 | 14
TGTGCCAGCAGTCCGGCGGTTGGCGAGCAGTACTTC | CASSPAVGEQYF | NA | once | TRBJ2-7 | TRBV28 | 12
TGCGCCAGCAGCTCCTCACCCGACAGCGGGGGGCCCAACGACGAGCAGTACTTC | CASSSSPDSGGPNDEQYF | TRBD2 | NA | TRBJ2-7 | TRBV5-1 | 18